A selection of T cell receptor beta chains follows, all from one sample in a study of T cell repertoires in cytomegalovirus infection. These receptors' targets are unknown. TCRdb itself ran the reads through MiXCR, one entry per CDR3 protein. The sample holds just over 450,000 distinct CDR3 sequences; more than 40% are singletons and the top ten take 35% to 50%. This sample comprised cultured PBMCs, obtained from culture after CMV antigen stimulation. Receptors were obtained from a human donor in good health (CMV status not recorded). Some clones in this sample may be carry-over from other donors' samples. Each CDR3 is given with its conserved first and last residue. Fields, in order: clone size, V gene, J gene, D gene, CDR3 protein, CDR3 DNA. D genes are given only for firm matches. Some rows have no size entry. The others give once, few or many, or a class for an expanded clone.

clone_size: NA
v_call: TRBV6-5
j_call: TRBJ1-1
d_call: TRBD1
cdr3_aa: CASSYSQGANTEAFF
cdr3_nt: TGTGCCAGCAGTTACAGCCAGGGGGCTAACACTGAAGCTTTCTTT

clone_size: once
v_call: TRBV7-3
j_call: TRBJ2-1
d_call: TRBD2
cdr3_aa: CASSPSGRHNEQFF
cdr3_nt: TGTGCCAGCAGCCCCAGCGGGAGGCACAATGAGCAGTTCTTC

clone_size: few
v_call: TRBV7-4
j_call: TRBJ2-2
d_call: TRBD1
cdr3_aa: CASTQGVLRRWDTGELFF
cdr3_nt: TGTGCCAGCACCCAGGGGGTTCTTCGTCGTTGGGACACCGGGGAGCTGTTTTTT

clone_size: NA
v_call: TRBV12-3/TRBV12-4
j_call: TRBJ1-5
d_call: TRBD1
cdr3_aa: CASSSTTGDNQPQHF
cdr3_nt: TGTGCCAGCAGTTCCACGACAGGGGACAATCAGCCCCAGCATTTT

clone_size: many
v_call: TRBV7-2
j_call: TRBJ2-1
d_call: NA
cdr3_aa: CASSLAGYSYNEQFF
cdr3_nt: TGTGCCAGCAGCTTAGCAGGGTACTCCTACAATGAGCAGTTCTTC

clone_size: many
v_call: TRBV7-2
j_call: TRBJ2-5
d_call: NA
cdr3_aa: CASSWRGPSQETQYF
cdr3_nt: TGTGCCAGCAGCTGGCGGGGGCCCTCTCAAGAGACCCAGTACTTC

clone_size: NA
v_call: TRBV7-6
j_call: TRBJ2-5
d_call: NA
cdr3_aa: CASSPGGEAPGYF
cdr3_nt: TGTGCCAGCAGCCCAGGGGGGGAAGCCCCCGGATACTTC

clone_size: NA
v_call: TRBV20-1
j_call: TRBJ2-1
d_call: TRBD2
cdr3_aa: CSARASGGRGGEQFF
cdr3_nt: TGCAGTGCTAGGGCGAGCGGGGGCCGGGGGGGGGAGCAGTTCTTC

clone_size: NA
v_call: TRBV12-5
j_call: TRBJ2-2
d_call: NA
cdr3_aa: CASGSRGPGELFF
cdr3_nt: TGTGCTAGTGGGTCCAGGGGTCCCGGGGAGCTGTTTTTT

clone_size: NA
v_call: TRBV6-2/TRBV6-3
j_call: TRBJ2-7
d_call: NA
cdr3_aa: CASNLGGASYEQYF
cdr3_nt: TGTGCCAGCAACCTAGGGGGAGCGTCCTACGAGCAGTACTTC

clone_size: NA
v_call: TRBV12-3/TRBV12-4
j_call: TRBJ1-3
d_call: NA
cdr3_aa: CASSLPGSSGNTIYF
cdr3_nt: TGTGCCAGCAGTTTACCAGGGAGCTCTGGAAACACCATATATTTT

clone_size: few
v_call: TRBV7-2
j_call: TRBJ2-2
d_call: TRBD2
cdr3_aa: CASSLDPSGRGSTGELFF
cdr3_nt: TGTGCCAGCAGCTTAGACCCCAGCGGGAGAGGGAGCACCGGGGAGCTGTTTTTT

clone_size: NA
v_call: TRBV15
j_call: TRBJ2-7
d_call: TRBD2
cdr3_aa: CATGQGGAQYEQYF
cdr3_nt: TGTGCCACCGGCCAGGGAGGGGCGCAATACGAGCAGTACTTC

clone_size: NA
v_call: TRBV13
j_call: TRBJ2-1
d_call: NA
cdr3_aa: CASSPGANYNEQFF
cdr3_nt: TGTGCCAGCAGCCCCGGGGCGAACTACAATGAGCAGTTCTTC

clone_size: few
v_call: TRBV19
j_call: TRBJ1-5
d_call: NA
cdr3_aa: CASSPRWGGQPQHF
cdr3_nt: TGTGCCAGTAGTCCCCGGTGGGGGGGCCAGCCCCAGCATTTT

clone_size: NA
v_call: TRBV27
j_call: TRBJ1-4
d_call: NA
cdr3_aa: CASSPGRPEKLFF
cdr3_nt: TGTGCCAGCAGCCCGGGTAGGCCGGAAAAACTGTTTTTT

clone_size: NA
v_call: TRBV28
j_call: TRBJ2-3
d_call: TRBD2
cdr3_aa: CASTPSLAGSTDTQYF
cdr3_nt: TGTGCCAGCACCCCCTCACTAGCGGGGAGCACAGATACGCAGTATTTT

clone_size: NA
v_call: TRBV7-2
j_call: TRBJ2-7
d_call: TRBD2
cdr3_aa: CASSLPGGVDLGQYF
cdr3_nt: TGTGCCAGCAGCTTACCCGGGGGGGTAGACCTCGGGCAGTACTTC

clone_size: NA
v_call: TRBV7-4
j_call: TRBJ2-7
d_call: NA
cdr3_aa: CASSLEWTTYEQYF
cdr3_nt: TGTGCCAGCAGCTTAGAGTGGACAACCTACGAGCAGTACTTC

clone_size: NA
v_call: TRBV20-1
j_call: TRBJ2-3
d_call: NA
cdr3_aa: CSAASPGGTDTQYF
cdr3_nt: TGCAGTGCCGCCTCCCCAGGGGGCACAGATACGCAGTATTTT

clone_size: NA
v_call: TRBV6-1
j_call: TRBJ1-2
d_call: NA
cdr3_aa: CASIRQAANGYTF
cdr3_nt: TGTGCCAGCATACGACAGGCCGCAAATGGCTACACCTTC

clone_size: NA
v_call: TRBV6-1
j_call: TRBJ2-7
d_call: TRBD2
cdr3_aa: CASSEGLAGLYEQYF
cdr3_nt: TGTGCCAGCAGTGAGGGACTAGCGGGACTCTACGAGCAGTACTTC

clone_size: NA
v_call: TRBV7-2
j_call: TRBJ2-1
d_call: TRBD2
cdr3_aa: CASSSLGGVGRYNEQFF
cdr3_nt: TGTGCCAGCAGCTCCCTGGGGGGGGTAGGGCGTTACAATGAGCAGTTCTTC

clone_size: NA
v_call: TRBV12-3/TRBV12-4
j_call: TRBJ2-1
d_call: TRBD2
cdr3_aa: CASSPGLGEQFF
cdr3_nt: TGTGCCAGCAGCCCGGGACTAGGAGAGCAGTTCTTC

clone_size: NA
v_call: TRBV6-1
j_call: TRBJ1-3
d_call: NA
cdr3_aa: CASSEWTDYAENTIYF
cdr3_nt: TGTGCCAGCAGTGAATGGACGGACTACGCGGAAAACACCATATATTTT

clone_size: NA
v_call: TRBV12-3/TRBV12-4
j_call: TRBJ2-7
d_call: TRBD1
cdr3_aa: CASSLGWGQSTYEQYF
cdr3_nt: TGTGCCAGCAGCCTGGGGTGGGGACAGAGTACCTACGAGCAGTACTTC

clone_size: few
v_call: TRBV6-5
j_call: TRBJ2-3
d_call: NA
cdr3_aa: CASSYDLYTDTQYF
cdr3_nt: TGTGCCAGCAGTTATGACCTTTACACAGATACGCAGTATTTT

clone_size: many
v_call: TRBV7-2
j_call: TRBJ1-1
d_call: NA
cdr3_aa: CASSLAPNTEAFF
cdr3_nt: TGTGCCAGCAGCCTCGCACCGAACACTGAAGCTTTCTTT

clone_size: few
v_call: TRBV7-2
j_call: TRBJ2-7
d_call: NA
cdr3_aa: CASSPTVGGPYEQYF
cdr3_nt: TGTGCCAGCAGCCCGACGGTGGGGGGTCCCTACGAGCAGTACTTC

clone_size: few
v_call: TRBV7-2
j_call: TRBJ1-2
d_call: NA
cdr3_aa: CASSLRTTNYGYTF
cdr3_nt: TGTGCCAGCAGCTTAAGGACAACTAACTATGGCTACACCTTC

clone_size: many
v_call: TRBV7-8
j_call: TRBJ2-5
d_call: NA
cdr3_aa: CASSLDGGQETQYF
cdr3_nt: TGTGCCAGCAGCCTCGACGGAGGCCAAGAGACCCAGTACTTC

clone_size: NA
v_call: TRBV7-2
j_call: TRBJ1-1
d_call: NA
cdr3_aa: CASSFRATEAFF
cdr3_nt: TGTGCCAGCAGCTTCAGGGCCACCGAAGCTTTCTTT

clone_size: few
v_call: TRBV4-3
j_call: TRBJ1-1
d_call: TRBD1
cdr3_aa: CASSQEALGTDEAFF
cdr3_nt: TGCGCCAGCAGCCAAGAGGCCCTAGGGACAGATGAAGCTTTCTTT

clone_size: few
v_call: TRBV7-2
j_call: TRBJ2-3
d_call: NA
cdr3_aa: CASSRASGEDTQYF
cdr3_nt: TGTGCCAGCAGCCGTGCCTCAGGGGAAGATACGCAGTATTTT

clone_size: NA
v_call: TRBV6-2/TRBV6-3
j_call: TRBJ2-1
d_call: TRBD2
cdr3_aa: CASSYSPFVGGSYNEQFF
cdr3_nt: TGTGCCAGCAGTTACTCCCCTTTTGTGGGCGGGAGTTACAATGAGCAGTTCTTC

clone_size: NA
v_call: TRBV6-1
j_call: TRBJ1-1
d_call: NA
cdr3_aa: CASSEGGLEAFF
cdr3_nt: TGTGCCAGCAGTGAAGGAGGGCTTGAAGCTTTCTTT

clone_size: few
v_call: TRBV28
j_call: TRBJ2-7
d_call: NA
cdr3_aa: CASSLGAGRASYEQYF
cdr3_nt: TGTGCCAGCAGTTTAGGGGCAGGGCGCGCGTCCTACGAGCAGTACTTC

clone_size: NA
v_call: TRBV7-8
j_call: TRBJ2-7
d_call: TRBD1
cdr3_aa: CASSSNRGTFHEQYF
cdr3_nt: TGTGCCAGCAGCTCCAACAGGGGGACTTTCCACGAGCAGTACTTC

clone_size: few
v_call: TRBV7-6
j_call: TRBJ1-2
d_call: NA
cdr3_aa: CASSRQGRGGYTF
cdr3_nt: TGTGCCAGCAGCCGTCAAGGGAGGGGGGGCTACACCTTC